The present TCR beta chain was sequenced within a study of cytomegalovirus exposure and HLA in healthy donors. Study background: Early released data comprised 80 million to 100 million unique TCRs from HLA-typed donors.

The CDR3 loop spans 17 amino acids. With 0 bases clipped from V and 4 bases from J, the junction kept 8 bases outside the gene matches. Germline V gives CDR1 SGHDN, CDR2 FVKESK. Use of 60 Vbeta and 13 Jbeta primers characterized the PCR. TCRdb's copy holds only in-frame clones and misses some; the assay was immunoSEQ multiplex PCR. Found here are tens of thousands of clones; the top ten clones hold 0.58%. About this clone: Its antigen is as yet unknown.

The study, taken as a whole, reports: The authors excluded some V segments, including TRBV6-2 and TRBV6-3, as indistinguishable. Some TCR beta chains (approximately 180 of them) were listed as cytomegalovirus-associated.

The receptor's source is a man aged 50 to 60 in good health and CMV-seronegative. This rearrangement joins TRBV14 to TRBJ2-2, with 7 bases that match TRBD1. The material sequenced was PBMCs. CDR3 DNA: TGTGCCAGCAGCCAAGATTCCCGAGAGGGGGCCACCGGGGAGCTGTTTTTT. It is translated as CASSQDSREGATGELFF.